This TCR beta chain was found in a study of post-analysis software for immune sequencing data. Overall study findings and caveats: Patients had higher frequencies than controls of about five TRBV segments, including TRBV5-6, TRBV5-1 and TRBV20-1.

Presence of unique molecular identifiers characterized the TCR beta cDNA libraries. TCRdb passed the PCR reads through MiXCR, listing each CDR3 protein once. The table lists 400,000 to 500,000 distinct CDR3 sequences, 35% to 45% of them singletons, with under 9% in the top ten. A remark on this clonotype: Its antigen is undetermined.

The CDR3 spans 19 residues. Germline CDR1 and CDR2: DFQATT and SNEGSKA (reference sequence). V was pared by 0 bases and J by 0 bases, with 24 bases between. The V call is TRBV20-1, the J call TRBJ2-7, with D hard to call. The clonotype comes from a girl aged 2 to 10 with multiple sclerosis. Specimen: blood. The CDR3 bases are TGCAGTGCTAGAGATTCTATTTTTGGATACGATGCCGACTCCTACGAGCAGTACTTC. It codes for CSARDSIFGYDADSYEQYF.